This T cell receptor beta chain was documented in a study of blood T cell repertoires in COVID-19. Study-wide background: The analysed material was cDNA or gDNA that came from T cells, B-cell-depleted T cells, or PBMCs.

V was clipped by 1 base and J by 8 bases; unmatched bases: 5. From germline, CDR1 is SGHNT and CDR2 YENEEA. This CDR3 spans 14 amino acids. Profiling relied on immunoSEQ multiplex PCR, and the TCRdb table lists in-frame clones only, not all of them. This sample has approximately 59,000 clones, with approximately 87% found just once. Sequencing was done on a sample of peripheral blood. The TCR comes from a man aged 40-49 years with active COVID-19. This sequence joins TRBV11-3 and TRBJ2-1; TRBD2 matches at 7 bases. CDR3 protein: CASSLGAGVYEQFF. In DNA, the CDR3 is TGTGCCAGCAGCTTAGGGGCGGGGGTTTATGAGCAGTTCTTC. Drawing the rest from reference TRBV11-3 and TRBJ2-1, the complete variable domain is EAGVVQSPRYKIIEKKQPVAFWCNPISGHNTLYWYLQNLGQGPELLIRYENEEAVDDSQLPKDRFSAERLKGVDSTLKIQPAELGDSAVYLCASSLGAGVYEQFFGPGTRLTVL.